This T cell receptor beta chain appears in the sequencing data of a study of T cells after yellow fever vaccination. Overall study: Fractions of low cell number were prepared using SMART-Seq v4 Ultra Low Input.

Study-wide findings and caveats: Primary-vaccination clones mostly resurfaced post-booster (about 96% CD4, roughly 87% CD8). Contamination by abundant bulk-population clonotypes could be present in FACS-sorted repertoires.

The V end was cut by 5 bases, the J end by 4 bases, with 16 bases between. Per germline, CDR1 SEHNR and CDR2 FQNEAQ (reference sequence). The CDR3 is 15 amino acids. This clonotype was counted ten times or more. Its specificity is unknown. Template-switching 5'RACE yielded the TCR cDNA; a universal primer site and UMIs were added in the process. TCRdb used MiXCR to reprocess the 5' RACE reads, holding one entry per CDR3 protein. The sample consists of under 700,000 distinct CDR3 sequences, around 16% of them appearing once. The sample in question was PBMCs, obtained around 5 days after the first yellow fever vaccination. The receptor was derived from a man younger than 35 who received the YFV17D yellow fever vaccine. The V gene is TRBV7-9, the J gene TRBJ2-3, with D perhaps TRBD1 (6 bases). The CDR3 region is CASSQHNRAADTQYF. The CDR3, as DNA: TGTGCCAGCAGCCAACACAACAGGGCCGCAGATACGCAGTATTTT.